Listed here is a single T cell receptor beta chain. What it binds is not known. These data originate in a study of T-cell reconstitution after alpha-beta-depleted transplantation in children. Study-level points and caveats: Several hundred rapidly expanded clones from non-depleted graft cells reportedly supplied alpha-beta T cells about two months post-transplant. A year had passed since transplant, and T-cell counts and diversity by then came mostly from newly produced T cells.

The CDR3 consists of 17 residues. Looked up from germline, CDR1 is MNHEY and CDR2 is SVGEGT. V lost 5 bases and J lost 2; bases outside the gene matches: 14. The TCRbeta library incorporated unique molecular identifiers. TCRdb re-called the PCR reads with MiXCR, one entry per CDR3 protein. The data contain approximately 500,000 distinct CDR3 sequences, 10% to 13% of them singletons. The starting material was PBMCs, obtained before TCRalphabeta/CD19-depleted stem cell transplant. The TCR was taken from a child aged 2-9 years with inherited bone marrow failure, due to receive a stem cell transplant. This chain joins TRBV6-2 or TRBV6-3 and TRBJ2-7, with TRBD2 matching over 8 bases. For the CDR3, the DNA is TGTGCCAGCAGTCCATTGGTGGGAGCGGGAGTTCCCTACGAGCAGTACTTC. The encoded protein is CASSPLVGAGVPYEQYF.